This TCR beta chain was obtained from a study of CD8 T cells in Susac syndrome. RNA was extracted with the RNeasy kit, and a quantity of about 0.5 to 1 ug was reverse transcribed using random hexamers. The method of amplification for TCR beta CDR3 was immunoSEQ multiplex PCR, covering 54 Vbeta and 13 Jbeta. TCRdb processed the immunoSEQ multiplex PCR reads anew with MiXCR; each CDR3 protein has one entry. The sample records about 120,000 distinct CDR3 sequences, around 94% being singletons. Looked up from germline, CDR1 is DFQATT and CDR2 is SNEGSKA (reference sequence). V dropped 1 base and J dropped 5; count of bases not matched to a gene: 5. CDR3 length: 15 residues. Sequencing of TCR beta was carried out in blood CD8+ and CD4+ T cells.

Sequenced material: CD4+ T cells from PBMCs. J is TRBJ2-7 and V is TRBV20-1; TRBD2 agrees at 13 bases. This sequence originates from a human donor with multiple sclerosis. In DNA, the CDR3 is TGCAGTGCTAGAGCCCTTGGACTAGCGGGGGACGAGCAGTACTTC. Amino acid sequence: CSARALGLAGDEQYF.